A single TCR beta chain is shown here with its context. Its antigen is unidentified. The intended depth for sequencing was 1 in 200,000 to 1 in 1 million T cells. The table came from immunoSEQ multiplex PCR; TCRdb's copy has only in-frame clones and leaves some out. The table shows about 50,000 clones, with roughly 80% occurring only once. The TCR beta libraries used roughly 2.2 micrograms of genomic DNA that came from cryopreserved PBMCs. Germline CDR1 reads KGHSH; CDR2 reads LQKENI. The CDR3 extends over 14 amino acids. V shed 5 bases and J shed 2 bases, with 9 bases lying between them. This entry belongs to a study of cytotoxic CD8 clonotypes in ibrutinib-treated CLL. Points from the study as a whole: Sustained-remission and progressing patients had different sampling times. There were few public clonotypes, and on treatment they contracted or stayed stable.

This sequence was found in a human donor with chronic lymphocytic leukemia. The V gene is TRBV18, the J gene TRBJ2-2, with a weak D call TRBD1 (5 bases). The sample here was PBMCs, taken after 24 months of ibrutinib treatment. The CDR3: CASSAGINTGELFF. The CDR3 nucleotides are TGTGCCAGCTCAGCAGGGATTAACACCGGGGAGCTGTTTTTT. Full variable domain (rest looked up from reference TRBV18 and TRBJ2-2): NAGVMQNPRHLVRRRGQEARLRCSPMKGHSHVYWYRQLPEEGLKFMVYLQKENIIDESGMPKERFSAEFPKEGPSILRIQQVVRGDSAAYFCASSAGINTGELFFGEGSRLTVL.